The clone carrying this T cell receptor (beta chain) counts as medium-sized. No antigen is known for it. Rearranged V-D-J TRB sequences were amplified with a mixed TRB-A/B primer pool. In TCRdb, the multiplex PCR reads were re-called with MiXCR into one record per CDR3 protein. The table shows 7,000 to 8,500 distinct CDR3 sequences, with approximately 30% occurring only once. TCR beta rearrangements were amplified from peripheral blood genomic DNA. The sample comes from a study of T cell repertoires in aging, cancer and after chemotherapy. Study background: Donors were grouped into six age bands spanning 30 or younger through 70 or older. Study-level results: Loss of evenness, beyond lost richness, contributed to age-related TCR diversity decline in cancer patients.

Sequencing used blood. This receptor was obtained from a human donor with a blood cancer.

The CDR3 sequence is CASSLALQGLIETQYF. Written as DNA, the CDR3 is TGTGCCAGCAGCTTGGCTTTGCAGGGGCTAATAGAGACCCAGTACTTC. This chain joins TRBV5-6 and TRBJ2-5; weak D call: TRBD1 (6 bases). The length of the CDR3 is 16 residues. Trimming took 0 bases from V and 4 from J, leaving 16 bases between them. Germline CDR1 is SGHDT and CDR2 is YYEEEE.